This T cell receptor (beta chain) is from a study of T cell changes during pregnancy in multiple sclerosis. This CDR3 is built from 16 residues. Germline loops: CDR1 MNHEY, CDR2 SMNVEV (reference sequence). Losses at the gene ends were 6 bases for V and 3 bases for J; bases not matched to a gene: 7. TCRdb's copy holds only in-frame clones and misses some; the assay was immunoSEQ multiplex PCR. The sample yields roughly 56,000 clones, roughly 88% seen once. Material: peripheral blood, obtained in the first trimester of pregnancy. This clonotype originated in a female donor with multiple sclerosis, enrolled in a pregnancy study. The chain is built from TRBV27 and TRBJ2-7; TRBD2 matches 14 bases. The CDR3 protein is CASSRTSGRFNYEQYF. The CDR3 DNA sequence: TGTGCCAGCAGCCGGACTAGCGGGAGGTTCAACTACGAGCAGTACTTC.